The clone carrying this T cell receptor beta chain appeared many times. This record belongs to a study of T cells after yellow fever vaccination. Germline V gives CDR1 MNHEY, CDR2 SVGAGI. This CDR3 region has 17 residues. V lost 2 bases, J lost 0 bases, and 7 bases stayed unmatched. TCRdb reanalysed the 5' RACE reads using MiXCR and keeps one entry per CDR3 protein. In the table there are 250,000 or so distinct CDR3 sequences, approximately 3.6% of which are singletons. The clonotype was recovered from a man younger than 35 who received the YFV17D yellow fever vaccine. The sample here was PBMCs, taken 15 days after the yellow fever booster vaccination. The V call is TRBV6-5, the J call TRBJ1-3; 7 positions match TRBD1. This chain's CDR3 is CASSYGTEAFSGNTIYF. The CDR3 DNA reads as TGTGCCAGCAGTTACGGGACAGAAGCCTTCTCTGGAAACACCATATATTTT.